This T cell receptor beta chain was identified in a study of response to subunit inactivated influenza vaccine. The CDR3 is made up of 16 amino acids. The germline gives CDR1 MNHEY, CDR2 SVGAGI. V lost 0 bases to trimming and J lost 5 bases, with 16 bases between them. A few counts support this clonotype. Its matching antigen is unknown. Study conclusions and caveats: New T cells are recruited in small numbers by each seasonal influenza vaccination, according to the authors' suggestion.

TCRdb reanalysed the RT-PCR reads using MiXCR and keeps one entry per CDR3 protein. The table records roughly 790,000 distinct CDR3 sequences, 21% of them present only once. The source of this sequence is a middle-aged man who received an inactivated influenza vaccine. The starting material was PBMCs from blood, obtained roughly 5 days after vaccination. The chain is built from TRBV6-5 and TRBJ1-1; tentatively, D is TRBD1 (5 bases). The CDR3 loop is CASSYSSLGWGTEAFF. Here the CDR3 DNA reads TGTGCCAGCAGTTACTCGAGTCTGGGATGGGGGACTGAAGCTTTCTTT.